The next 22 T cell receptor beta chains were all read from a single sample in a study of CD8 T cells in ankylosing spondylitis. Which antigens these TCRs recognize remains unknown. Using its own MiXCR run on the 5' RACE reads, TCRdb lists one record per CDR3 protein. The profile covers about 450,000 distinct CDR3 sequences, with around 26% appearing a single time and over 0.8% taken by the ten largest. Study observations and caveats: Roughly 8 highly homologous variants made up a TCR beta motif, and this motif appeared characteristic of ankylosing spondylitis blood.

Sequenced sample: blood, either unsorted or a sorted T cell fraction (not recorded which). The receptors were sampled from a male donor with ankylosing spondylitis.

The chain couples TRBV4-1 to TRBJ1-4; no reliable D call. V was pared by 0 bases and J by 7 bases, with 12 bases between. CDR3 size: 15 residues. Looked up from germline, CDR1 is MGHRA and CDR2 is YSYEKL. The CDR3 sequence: CASSQDGTSVEKLFF. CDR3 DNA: TGCGCCAGCAGCCAAGACGGTACCTCGGTTGAAAAACTGTTTTTT.

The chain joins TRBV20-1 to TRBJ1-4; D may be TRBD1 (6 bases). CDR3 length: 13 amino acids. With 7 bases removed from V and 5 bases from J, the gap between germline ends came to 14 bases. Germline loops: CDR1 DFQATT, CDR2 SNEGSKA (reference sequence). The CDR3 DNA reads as TGCAGTGTGCCTAGGGACACCAATGAAAAACTGTTTTTT. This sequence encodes CSVPRDTNEKLFF.

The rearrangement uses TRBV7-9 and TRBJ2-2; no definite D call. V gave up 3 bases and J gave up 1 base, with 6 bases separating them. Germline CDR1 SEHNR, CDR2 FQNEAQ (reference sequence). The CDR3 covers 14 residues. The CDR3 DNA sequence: TGTGCCAGCAGCTTCGAAAAGAACACCGGGGAGCTGTTTTTT. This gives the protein CASSFEKNTGELFF.

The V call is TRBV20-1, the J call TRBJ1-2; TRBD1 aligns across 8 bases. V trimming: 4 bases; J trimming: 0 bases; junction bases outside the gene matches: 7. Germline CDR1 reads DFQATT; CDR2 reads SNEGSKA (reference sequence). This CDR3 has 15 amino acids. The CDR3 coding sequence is TGCAGTGCTATTGGGGACAGGAAGTCTAACTATGGCTACACCTTC. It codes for CSAIGDRKSNYGYTF.

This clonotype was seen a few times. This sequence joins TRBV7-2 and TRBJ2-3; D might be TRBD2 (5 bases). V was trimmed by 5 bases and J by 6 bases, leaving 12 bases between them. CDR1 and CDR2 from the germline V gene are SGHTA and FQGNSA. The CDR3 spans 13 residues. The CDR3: CASSVTREDTQYF. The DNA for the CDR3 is TGTGCCAGCAGCGTCACAAGGGAGGATACGCAGTATTTT.

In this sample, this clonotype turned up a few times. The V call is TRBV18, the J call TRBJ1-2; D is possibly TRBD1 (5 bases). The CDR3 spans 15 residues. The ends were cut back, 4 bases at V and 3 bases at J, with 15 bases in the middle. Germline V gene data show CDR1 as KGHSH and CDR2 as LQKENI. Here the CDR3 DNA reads TGTGCCAGCTCACTCCGAGACAGCCAGTACTATGGCTACACCTTC. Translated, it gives CASSLRDSQYYGYTF.

CDR3 sequence reads: CASSPTGWGNSGNTIYF. The CDR3 region has the DNA TGCGCCAGCAGCCCGACTGGTTGGGGAAACTCTGGAAACACCATATATTTT. J is TRBJ1-3 and V is TRBV5-1, with no clear D. V was trimmed by 4 bases and J by 0 bases, leaving 17 bases between them. The germline V gene encodes CDR1 SGHRS and CDR2 YFSETQ. The CDR3 has 17 residues.

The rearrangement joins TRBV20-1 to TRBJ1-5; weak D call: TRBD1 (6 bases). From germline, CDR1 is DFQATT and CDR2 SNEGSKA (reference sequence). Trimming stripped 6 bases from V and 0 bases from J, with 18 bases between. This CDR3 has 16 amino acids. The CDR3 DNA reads TGCAGTGCGCCTCTGGGGGCAGTTAATAGCAATCAGCCCCAGCATTTT. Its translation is CSAPLGAVNSNQPQHF.

The CDR3 region is CSVATSGRSSSYNEQFF. The CDR3 bases are TGCAGCGTTGCAACTAGCGGGAGGTCGAGCTCCTACAATGAGCAGTTCTTC. This chain connects TRBV29-1 to TRBJ2-1, with 12 bases identical to TRBD2. CDR1 and CDR2 (germline): SQVTM, ANQGSEA. V was pared by 4 bases and J by 0 bases, with 7 bases of the junction left unmatched. CDR3 size: 17 residues.

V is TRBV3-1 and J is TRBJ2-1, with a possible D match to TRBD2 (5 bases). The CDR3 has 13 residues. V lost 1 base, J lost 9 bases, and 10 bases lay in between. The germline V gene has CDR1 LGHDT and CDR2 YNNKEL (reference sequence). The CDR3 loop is CASSQVAGSEQFF. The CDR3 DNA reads TGTGCCAGCAGCCAAGTGGCTGGGAGTGAGCAGTTCTTC.

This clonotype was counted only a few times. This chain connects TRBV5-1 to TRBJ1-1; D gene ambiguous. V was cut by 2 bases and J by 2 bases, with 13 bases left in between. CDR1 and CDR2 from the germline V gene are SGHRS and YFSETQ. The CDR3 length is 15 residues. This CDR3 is CASSFIPTRNTEAFF. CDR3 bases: TGCGCCAGCAGCTTTATCCCAACACGTAACACTGAAGCTTTCTTT.

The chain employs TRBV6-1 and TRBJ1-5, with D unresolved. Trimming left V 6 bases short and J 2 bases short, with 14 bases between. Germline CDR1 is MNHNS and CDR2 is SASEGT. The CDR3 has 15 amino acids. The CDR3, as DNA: TGTGCCAGCAGCCCCGACGGGGTAGGCAATCAGCCCCAGCATTTT. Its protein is CASSPDGVGNQPQHF.

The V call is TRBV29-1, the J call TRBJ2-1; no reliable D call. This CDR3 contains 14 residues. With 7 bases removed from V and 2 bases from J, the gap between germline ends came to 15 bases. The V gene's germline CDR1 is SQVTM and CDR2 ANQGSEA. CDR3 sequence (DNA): TGCAGCGGGTTTGCGGCTCGGCCCTACAATGAGCAGTTCTTC. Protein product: CSGFAARPYNEQFF.

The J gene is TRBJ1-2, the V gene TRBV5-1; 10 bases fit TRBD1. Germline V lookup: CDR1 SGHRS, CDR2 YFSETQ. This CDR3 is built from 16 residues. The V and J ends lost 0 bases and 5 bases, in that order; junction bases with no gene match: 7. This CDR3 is CASSLETGGLRYGYTF. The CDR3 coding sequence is TGCGCCAGCAGCTTGGAGACAGGGGGCCTCAGATATGGCTACACCTTC. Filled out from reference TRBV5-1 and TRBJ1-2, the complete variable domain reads KAGVTQTPRYLIKTRGQQVTLSCSPISGHRSVSWYQQTPGQGLQFLFEYFSETQRNKGNFPGRFSGRQFSNSRSEMNVSTLELGDSALYLCASSLETGGLRYGYTFGSGTRLTVV.

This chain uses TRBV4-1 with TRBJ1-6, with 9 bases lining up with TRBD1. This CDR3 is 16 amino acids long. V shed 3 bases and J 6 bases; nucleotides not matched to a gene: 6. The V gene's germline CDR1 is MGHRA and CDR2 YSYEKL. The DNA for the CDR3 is TGCGCCAGCAGCCAGCCGGGACAGGGACCTAATTCACCCCTCCACTTT. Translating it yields CASSQPGQGPNSPLHF.

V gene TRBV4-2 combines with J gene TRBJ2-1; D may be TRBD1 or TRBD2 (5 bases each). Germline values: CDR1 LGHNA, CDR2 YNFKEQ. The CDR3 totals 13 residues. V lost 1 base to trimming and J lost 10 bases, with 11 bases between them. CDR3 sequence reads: CASSQARDREQFF. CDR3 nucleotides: TGTGCCAGCAGCCAAGCCCGGGACCGAGAGCAGTTCTTC.

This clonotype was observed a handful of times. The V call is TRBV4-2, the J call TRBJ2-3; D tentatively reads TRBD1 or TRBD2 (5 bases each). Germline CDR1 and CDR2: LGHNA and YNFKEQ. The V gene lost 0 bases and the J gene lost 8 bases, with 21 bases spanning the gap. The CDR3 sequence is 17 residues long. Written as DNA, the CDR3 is TGTGCCAGCAGCCAAGAGTTCAGGGACCAACAAGTCGGTACGCAGTATTTT. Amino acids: CASSQEFRDQQVGTQYF.

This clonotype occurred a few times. The CDR3 here is CASSGPLGKNTGELFF. The DNA for the CDR3 is TGTGCCAGCAGCGGCCCACTGGGGAAGAACACCGGGGAGCTGTTTTTT. The V and J genes are TRBV11-2 and TRBJ2-2; D not resolved. The CDR3 consists of 16 residues. V shed 5 bases and J shed 1 base, with 14 bases lying between them. Germline V lookup: CDR1 SGHAT, CDR2 FQNNGV.

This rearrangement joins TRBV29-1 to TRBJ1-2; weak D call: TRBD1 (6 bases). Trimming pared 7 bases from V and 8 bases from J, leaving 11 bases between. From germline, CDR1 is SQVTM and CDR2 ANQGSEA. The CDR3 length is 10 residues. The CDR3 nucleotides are TGCAGCGCTGCAGGGGTCGGCTACACCTTC. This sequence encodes CSAAGVGYTF.

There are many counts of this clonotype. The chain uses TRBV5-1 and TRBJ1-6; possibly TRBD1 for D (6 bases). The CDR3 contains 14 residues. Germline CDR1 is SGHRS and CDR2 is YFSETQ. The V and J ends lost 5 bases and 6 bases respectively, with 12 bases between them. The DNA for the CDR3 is TGCGCCAGCAGGACTCCAGGGGTTAATTCACCCCTCCACTTT. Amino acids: CASRTPGVNSPLHF.

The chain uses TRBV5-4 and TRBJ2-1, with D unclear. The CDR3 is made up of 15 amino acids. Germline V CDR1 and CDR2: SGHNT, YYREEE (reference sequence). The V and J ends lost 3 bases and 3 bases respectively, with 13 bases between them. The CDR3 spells CASSSSGRLYNEQFF. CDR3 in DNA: TGTGCCAGCAGCTCCTCCGGGCGCCTCTACAATGAGCAGTTCTTC.

The CDR3 region is CASSDRGPNSGNTIYF. The CDR3 DNA reads as TGTGCCAGCAGCGATAGGGGTCCCAACTCTGGAAACACCATATATTTT. The J gene is TRBJ1-3, the V gene TRBV7-9; weak D call: TRBD1 (5 bases). The CDR3 contains 16 residues. Germline V CDR1 and CDR2: SEHNR, FQNEAQ (reference sequence). Trimming pared 5 bases from V and 0 bases from J, leaving 14 bases between.